The sample holds many counts of the clone carrying this T cell receptor (beta chain). The antigen remains unidentified. The CDR3 is 15 residues long. Germline trimming cut 1 base from V and 7 bases from J; bases unmatched to any gene: 6. Germline V gives CDR1 SGHTA, CDR2 FQGNSA. This sample was taken from a study of T cell repertoires in cytomegalovirus infection. Study background: Public TCR beta signatures were indicative of both CMV infection and a matching HLA type. Study-level points and caveats: Within the response measured ex vivo, HLA-C-restricted CMV-specific TCR beta clonotypes were dominant. Based on cumulative public TCR beta family frequency, carriers of CMV plus the relevant HLA were identified.

TCRdb passed the reads through MiXCR, listing each CDR3 protein once. This table has 250,000 to 300,000 distinct CDR3 sequences, roughly 10% appearing once. The rearrangement links TRBV7-2 to TRBJ2-1; 8 bases are shared with TRBD1. Input material: PBMCs. The origin of this receptor is a human donor in good health (CMV status not recorded). Some clones in this sample may be carry-over from other donors' samples. The CDR3 DNA reads TGTGCCAGCAGCTTAGGACAGGGGTGGTGGAATGAGCAGTTCTTC. Translation gives CASSLGQGWWNEQFF. The variable domain in full, with the rest retrieved from reference TRBV7-2 and TRBJ2-1, is GAGVSQSPSNKVTEKGKDVELRCDPISGHTALYWYRQSLGQGLEFLIYFQGNSAPDKSGLPSDRFSAERTGGSVSTLTIQRTQQEDSAVYLCASSLGQGWWNEQFFGPGTRLTVL.